This T cell receptor beta chain was captured in a study of T-cell memory formation after mild COVID-19. Regarding the study as a whole: Memory cells collected pre-infection included some clones that later responded, suggesting cross-reactive memory joined.

Concerning this clonotype itself: Its specificity is not known.

Germline values: CDR1 MNHEY, CDR2 SVGEGT. The CDR3 runs to 16 residues. V was pared by 2 bases and J by 6 bases, with 9 bases of the junction left unmatched. TCRdb re-analysed the 5' RACE reads in MiXCR, keeping a single row per CDR3 protein. The sample yields hundreds of thousands of distinct CDR3 sequences, roughly an eighth seen once. Sample: PBMCs or a T cell subset sorted from them (not recorded which). The sequence derives from a man between 18 and 29 years old who had mild COVID-19 (a few samples of this study predate the infection). Cell type and time point are not known. The V and J genes are TRBV6-2 or TRBV6-3 and TRBJ2-2, with TRBD2 matching over 7 bases. The CDR3 DNA sequence: TGTGCCAGCAGTTACGTCGGGGGGTCCCCAGCCGGGGAGCTGTTTTTT. Protein: CASSYVGGSPAGELFF.